This TCR beta chain emerged from a study of metastatic and nonmetastatic thyroid tumors. This clone was seen repeatedly, ten times or more. Each patient came to thyroid surgery without any prior treatment (of any kind). TCRdb reprocessed the PCR reads using MiXCR. The data contain 15,000 or so clones, over 20% of them singletons. The germline V and J ends were trimmed by 4 bases and 2 bases, with 11 bases remaining between them. Germline values: CDR1 GTSNPN, CDR2 SVGIG (reference sequence). The CDR3 length is 13 residues. This sequence was found in a male donor with papillary thyroid cancer or a benign thyroid nodule (not recorded which). Some clones in this sample may be carry-over from other donors' samples. Sequencing used blood. The chain joins TRBV30 to TRBJ1-2; possibly TRBD1 for D (5 bases). The CDR3 spells CAWIRRDNYGYTF. The CDR3 DNA reads TGTGCCTGGATACGGCGGGACAACTATGGCTACACCTTC.